This paragraph covers one TCR beta chain sequence. Sequencing was performed with immunoSEQ multiplex PCR; in TCRdb, only in-frame clones are kept and a portion is missing. The data show roughly 140,000 clones, with about 79% seen just once and around 7.2% held by the top ten. These data come from a study of blood T cell repertoires in COVID-19. Study summary: Acute and convalescent COVID-19 samples came from the United States, Italy and Spain.

The TCR originated in a woman aged 50 to 60 in a cohort sampled during active or convalescent COVID-19. Sequenced material: peripheral blood.

CDR3 sequence: CASSPSEHTLDTGELFF. The CDR3 DNA follows: TGTGCCAGCTCACCATCGGAGCATACCCTCGACACCGGGGAGCTGTTTTTT. The chain is built from TRBV18 and TRBJ2-2, with D unclear. The CDR3 loop spans 17 amino acids. Germline V gene sequence: CDR1 KGHSH, CDR2 LQKENI. V was cut by 2 bases and J by 3 bases, with 16 bases left in between.